This passage covers 17 T cell receptor beta chains from one sample sequenced in a study of identical twins. Each CDR3 protein gets one entry after TCRdb re-called the 5' RACE reads with MiXCR. The profile shows approximately 600,000 distinct CDR3 sequences, around 7.5% of them singletons. The same specimen was also included in a second study, on yellow fever vaccine responses in identical twins.

The sequencing sample was made of PBMCs. The receptors shown here come from a woman aged 18-29 years in good health.

This clonotype is a singleton in its sample. The J gene is TRBJ2-7, the V gene TRBV7-6, with D unresolved. The CDR3 is made up of 16 amino acids. Between the trimmed V and J ends, which lost 5 bases and 0 bases, there was a span of 17 bases. Germline CDR1 and CDR2: SGHVS and FNYEAQ. The CDR3 region has the DNA TGTGCCAGCAGCCAAACCCTCGGACGGAGCTCCTACGAGCAGTACTTC. It yields the protein CASSQTLGRSSYEQYF.

A few counts support this clonotype. V gene TRBV18 combines with J gene TRBJ2-3; TRBD2 is a possible D gene (6 bases). This CDR3 has 16 amino acids. The germline V and J ends were trimmed by 5 bases and 2 bases, with 17 bases remaining between them. The germline gives CDR1 KGHSH, CDR2 LQKENI. DNA for the CDR3: TGTGCCAGCTCAAGTGCCCGGGGGACGAACACAGATACGCAGTATTTT. It codes for CASSSARGTNTDTQYF. Complete variable domain (other parts from reference TRBV18 and TRBJ2-3): NAGVMQNPRHLVRRRGQEARLRCSPMKGHSHVYWYRQLPEEGLKFMVYLQKENIIDESGMPKERFSAEFPKEGPSILRIQQVVRGDSAAYFCASSSARGTNTDTQYFGPGTRLTVL.

CDR3 loop: CSVVGSRGQGGELFF. The DNA of the CDR3 is TGCAGCGTTGTGGGTAGCAGGGGGCAAGGCGGGGAGCTGTTTTTT. The chain links TRBV29-1 to TRBJ2-2; 8 nucleotides line up with TRBD1. Germline values: CDR1 SQVTM, CDR2 ANQGSEA. The CDR3 runs to 15 residues. V gave up 4 bases and J gave up 7 bases; unmatched junction bases: 11.

This chain joins TRBV6-1 and TRBJ2-1; D is undetermined. This CDR3 comprises 14 residues. Trimming cost V 7 bases and J 0 bases, with 10 bases left between them. CDR1 and CDR2 (germline): MNHNS, SASEGT. Written as DNA, the CDR3 is TGTGCCAGCAAGAATTGGGACTCCTACAATGAGCAGTTCTTC. Amino acid sequence: CASKNWDSYNEQFF.

The DNA of the CDR3 is TGTGCCAGCAGCCCGGAAGGGCGGCAGGCGAACTCTCAAGAGACCCAGTACTTC. Residues: CASSPEGRQANSQETQYF. The chain has TRBV12-3 or TRBV12-4 and TRBJ2-5; the D is unclear. This CDR3 comprises 18 residues. V gave up 6 bases and J gave up 2 bases, with 25 bases separating them.

The CDR3 DNA follows: TGCGCCAGCAGCTTGTTTCTAGCGGGGGGCCAAGAGACCCAGTACTTC. It encodes CASSLFLAGGQETQYF. V and J are TRBV5-1 and TRBJ2-5; TRBD2 matches 11 bases. Looked up from germline, CDR1 is SGHRS and CDR2 is YFSETQ. This CDR3 has 16 amino acids. With V trimmed by 1 base and J by 1 base, 3 bases remained unmatched. Full variable domain (missing parts from reference TRBV5-1 and TRBJ2-5): KAGVTQTPRYLIKTRGQQVTLSCSPISGHRSVSWYQQTPGQGLQFLFEYFSETQRNKGNFPGRFSGRQFSNSRSEMNVSTLELGDSALYLCASSLFLAGGQETQYFGPGTRLLVL.

There are a few counts of this clonotype. The chain employs TRBV20-1 and TRBJ2-3, with TRBD1 identical over 8 bases. The length of the CDR3 is 14 residues. V lost 4 bases to trimming and J lost 2 bases; unmatched junction nucleotides: 5. Germline V lookup: CDR1 DFQATT, CDR2 SNEGSKA (reference sequence). CDR3 loop: CSATGQAYTDTQYF. The CDR3 bases are TGCAGTGCTACGGGACAGGCCTACACAGATACGCAGTATTTT.

This clonotype was observed many times. The V call is TRBV7-9, the J call TRBJ2-7; possibly TRBD1 or TRBD2 for D (5 bases each). V gave up 3 bases and J gave up 0 bases, with 9 bases separating them. CDR3 size: 14 residues. Germline values: CDR1 SEHNR, CDR2 FQNEAQ (reference sequence). CDR3 nucleotides: TGTGCCAGCAGCTTTGGGACCGGCTCCTACGAGCAGTACGTC. The encoded protein is CASSFGTGSYEQYV.

CDR3 coding DNA: TGCGCCAGCAGCTTGGGAAGCGGGAGGGAAAGCTCCTACGAGCAGTACTTC. Its protein product is CASSLGSGRESSYEQYF. The V and J genes are TRBV5-1 and TRBJ2-7; 10 nucleotides line up with TRBD2. Looked up from germline, CDR1 is SGHRS and CDR2 is YFSETQ. The CDR3 sequence is 17 residues long. V shed 0 bases, J shed 0 bases, and the junction held 6 bases outside the gene matches.

This clonotype was observed at least ten times. The V gene is TRBV12-3 or TRBV12-4, the J gene TRBJ2-4, with D perhaps TRBD1 (5 bases). V was shortened by 1 base and J by 0 bases, with 7 bases between the two germline ends. The length of the CDR3 is 15 residues. The CDR3 loop reads CASSLDRLAKNIQYF. CDR3 sequence (DNA): TGTGCCAGCAGTTTAGACAGGCTAGCCAAAAACATTCAGTACTTC.

The rearrangement uses TRBV5-1 and TRBJ2-2; TRBD2 matches 10 bases. The CDR3 has 15 residues. Per germline, CDR1 SGHRS and CDR2 YFSETQ. Trimming cost V 5 bases and J 3 bases; bases outside gene matches: 4. The CDR3 DNA sequence: TGCGCCAGCAGAAGCGGGAGGGCCGACACCGGGGAGCTGTTTTTT. Its translation is CASRSGRADTGELFF. The entire variable domain, with the rest obtained from reference TRBV5-1 and TRBJ2-2, is as follows: KAGVTQTPRYLIKTRGQQVTLSCSPISGHRSVSWYQQTPGQGLQFLFEYFSETQRNKGNFPGRFSGRQFSNSRSEMNVSTLELGDSALYLCASRSGRADTGELFFGEGSRLTVL.

The DNA for the CDR3 is TGCGCCAGCAGCTTGGATAGCGGGGGGCCCGGGGAGCTGTTTTTT. It is translated as CASSLDSGGPGELFF. V gene TRBV5-1 combines with J gene TRBJ2-2; TRBD2 matches at 10 bases. Germline-derived CDR1 and CDR2 are SGHRS and YFSETQ. This CDR3 comprises 15 residues. The J segment lost 6 bases and the V segment lost 0 bases, leaving 2 bases of the junction unmatched.

This clonotype was recorded many times. The rearrangement joins TRBV24-1 to TRBJ2-3; D is perhaps TRBD1 (5 bases). Germline V gene sequence: CDR1 KGHDR, CDR2 SFDVKD. The CDR3 sequence is 13 residues long. Trimming stripped 3 bases from V and 4 bases from J, with 7 bases between. In DNA, the CDR3 is TGTGCCACCAGTGATCACAGGTCAGATACGCAGTATTTT. This codes for CATSDHRSDTQYF.

This clonotype came up a few times. The V gene is TRBV27, the J gene TRBJ2-1; 15 bases align to TRBD2. CDR1 and CDR2 from the germline V gene are MNHEY and SMNVEV (reference sequence). CDR3 length: 14 residues. V shed 4 bases, J shed 10 bases, and the junction held 2 bases outside the gene matches. The DNA for the CDR3 is TGTGCCAGCAGTTCCGGGACTAGCGGGAGGGAGCAGTTCTTC. Translating gives CASSSGTSGREQFF.

The chain uses TRBV2 and TRBJ2-7, with D unresolved. V lost 6 bases and J 0 bases, leaving 9 bases between the germline ends. Germline CDR1 SNHLY, CDR2 FYNNEI. The CDR3 spans 13 residues. The DNA for the CDR3 is TGTGCCAGCAGGCAGGTCCCCTCCTACGAGCAGTACGTC. This encodes CASRQVPSYEQYV.

This clonotype has a handful of counts. V is TRBV28 and J is TRBJ2-7; 8 bases fit TRBD1. The V and J ends lost 6 bases and 3 bases, in that order; junction bases with no gene match: 4. The CDR3 runs 13 residues. Looked up from germline, CDR1 is MDHEN and CDR2 is SYDVKM. The CDR3 spells CASSQGAGYEQYF. The CDR3 DNA follows: TGTGCCAGCAGCCAGGGGGCCGGCTACGAGCAGTACTTC.

This clonotype was counted at least ten times. This chain links TRBV29-1 with TRBJ2-2; 7 positions match TRBD1. The germline V gene encodes CDR1 SQVTM and CDR2 ANQGSEA. The CDR3 consists of 14 residues. Trimming took 2 bases from V and 4 from J; bases not matched to a gene: 4. Here the CDR3 reads CSVEKNRGTGELFF. Here the CDR3 DNA reads TGCAGCGTTGAAAAAAACAGGGGCACCGGGGAGCTGTTTTTT.